The next 32 T cell receptor beta chains were all read from a single sample in a study of CD8 T cells in ankylosing spondylitis. TCRdb analysed the 5' RACE reads with MiXCR anew, one entry per CDR3 protein. The sample lists 150,000 or so distinct CDR3 sequences, under 35% seen once, with over 5.5% in the top ten. The sample was synovial fluid, either unsorted or a sorted T cell fraction (not recorded which). The origin of the receptors is a male donor with ankylosing spondylitis.

This sequence joins TRBV12-3 or TRBV12-4 and TRBJ2-5, with a weak D call TRBD2 (6 bases). Trimming took 6 bases from V and 4 from J, leaving 18 bases between them. The CDR3 sequence is 15 residues long. The CDR3 loop is CASSPRGLLRETQYF. The CDR3 DNA sequence: TGTGCCAGCAGCCCGAGGGGACTGCTAAGAGAGACCCAGTACTTC.

This clonotype showed up just a few times. V is TRBV7-9 and J is TRBJ1-2, with 9 bases fitting TRBD1. Germline CDR1 and CDR2: SEHNR and FQNEAQ (reference sequence). J was trimmed by 5 bases and V by 5 bases; bases with no gene match: 15. CDR3 length: 17 residues. The DNA for the CDR3 is TGTGCCAGCAGCCGGGGACAGGGACGCCAGAGAGGTTATGGCTACACCTTC. Amino acids: CASSRGQGRQRGYGYTF.

The chain links TRBV5-1 to TRBJ2-1; 7 bases agree with TRBD2. Looked up from germline, CDR1 is SGHRS and CDR2 is YFSETQ. The ends lost 1 base at V and 2 bases at J; junction bases unmatched: 3. CDR3 length equals 15 residues. The CDR3 sequence is CASSLLGGTYNEQFF. The CDR3 DNA is TGCGCCAGCAGCTTGTTGGGGGGGACCTACAATGAGCAGTTCTTC.

This clonotype was counted a few times. The chain combines TRBV2 with TRBJ2-7; 12 bases map to TRBD2. Germline-derived CDR1 and CDR2 are SNHLY and FYNNEI. The CDR3 extends over 14 amino acids. After removal of 6 bases from V and 4 bases from J, the junction contained 4 bases not matched to a gene. CDR3 sequence reads: CASRASGGGYEQYF. Written as DNA, the CDR3 is TGTGCCAGCAGAGCTAGCGGGGGGGGTTACGAGCAGTACTTC.

The chain couples TRBV20-1 to TRBJ1-5, with TRBD1 identical over 8 bases. The V gene's germline CDR1 is DFQATT and CDR2 SNEGSKA (reference sequence). The CDR3 sequence is 14 residues long. J gave up 4 bases and V 5 bases, and 7 bases lay outside the gene matches. The CDR3: CSAGLQGGNQPQHF. The CDR3 region has the DNA TGCAGTGCTGGCCTACAGGGGGGTAATCAGCCCCAGCATTTT.

This clonotype was seen more than once but under ten times. The CDR3 protein is CASSLTPSGMGATQYF. CDR3 sequence (DNA): TGTGCCAGCAGCTTGACCCCTAGCGGGATGGGAGCTACGCAGTATTTT. The chain couples TRBV7-2 to TRBJ2-3; 9 nucleotides agree with TRBD2. The CDR3 is made up of 16 amino acids. The trim removed 3 bases at V and 8 bases at J, leaving 12 bases unmatched. CDR1 and CDR2 from the germline V gene are SGHTA and FQGNSA.

The genes are TRBV4-1 and TRBJ1-1, with D unresolved. Germline CDR1 MGHRA, CDR2 YSYEKL. CDR3 length equals 12 residues. V lost 4 bases and J lost 8, with 11 bases in between. CDR3 bases: TGCGCCAGCAGCCCCTCGGGGTTCGAAGCTTTCTTT. Translated: CASSPSGFEAFF.

J is TRBJ1-2 and V is TRBV5-1; possibly TRBD1 for D (5 bases). This CDR3 has 14 amino acids. Per germline, CDR1 SGHRS and CDR2 YFSETQ. Trimming removed 4 bases at V and 7 bases at J, with 17 bases between. CDR3 in DNA: TGCGCCAGCAGCCCCCTTGGCAGGGAGGCTGGCTACACCTTC. It encodes CASSPLGREAGYTF.

The V call is TRBV20-1, the J call TRBJ1-6; D is ambiguous. The CDR3 totals 17 residues. Trimming pared 3 bases from V and 0 bases from J, leaving 15 bases between. Looked up from germline, CDR1 is DFQATT and CDR2 is SNEGSKA (reference sequence). The CDR3 coding sequence is TGCAGTGCTAGTCCCGGACGGACGAGCTCCTATAATTCACCCCTCCACTTT. It codes for CSASPGRTSSYNSPLHF.

This clonotype was observed a few times. Here the CDR3 reads CASSLHRGGPGSPLHF. The CDR3 nucleotides read TGTGCCAGCAGCTTGCACAGGGGGGGCCCCGGTTCACCCCTCCACTTT. The J gene is TRBJ1-6, the V gene TRBV7-2, with 8 bases identical to TRBD1. Germline lookup yields CDR1 SGHTA and CDR2 FQGNSA. The CDR3 runs to 16 residues. J gave up 9 bases and V 3 bases, and 10 bases lay outside the gene matches.

This clonotype was seen more than once but under ten times. The chain is built from TRBV10-3 and TRBJ2-7, with 9 bases lining up with TRBD1. V was clipped by 6 bases and J by 3 bases; unmatched bases: 9. Germline CDR1 is ENHRY and CDR2 is SYGVKD. CDR3 length: 15 amino acids. This CDR3 is CAISLLQGADYEQYF. As DNA, the CDR3 is TGTGCCATCAGCCTATTACAGGGGGCTGACTACGAGCAGTACTTC.

The rearrangement uses TRBV5-1 and TRBJ2-5, with D perhaps matching TRBD2 (6 bases). The CDR3 loop spans 14 amino acids. Trimming left V 3 bases short and J 3 bases short, with 12 bases between. Germline V gene sequence: CDR1 SGHRS, CDR2 YFSETQ. CDR3: CASSWAGLEETQYF. The DNA for the CDR3 is TGCGCCAGCAGCTGGGCGGGGCTTGAAGAGACCCAGTACTTC.

The gene calls are TRBV7-9 and TRBJ1-2; tentatively, D is TRBD1 (5 bases). The CDR3 length is 13 residues. Trimming pared 1 base from V and 7 bases from J, leaving 10 bases between. Germline CDR1 SEHNR, CDR2 FQNEAQ (reference sequence). CDR3 DNA: TGTGCCAGCAGCTTAGATGGGGGGAGTGGCTACACCTTC. Its protein is CASSLDGGSGYTF.

The V and J genes are TRBV30 and TRBJ1-2; D gene uncertain. The CDR3 is made up of 11 amino acids. Looked up from germline, CDR1 is GTSNPN and CDR2 is SVGIG (reference sequence). V lost 3 bases and J 8 bases, leaving 10 bases between the germline ends. CDR3: CAWRVRGGYTF. The CDR3 nucleotides read TGTGCCTGGAGGGTCAGAGGAGGCTACACCTTC.

This clonotype was found many times. The V and J genes are TRBV27 and TRBJ2-3, with 7 bases identical to TRBD2. The CDR3 is 15 residues long. CDR1 is MNHEY, CDR2 SMNVEV, per germline (reference sequence). V lost 6 bases and J lost 2; bases outside the gene matches: 8. The CDR3 is CASRRLADNTDTQYF. The CDR3 DNA sequence: TGTGCCAGCAGGAGGCTAGCGGACAACACAGATACGCAGTATTTT.

In its sample, this clonotype was seen many times. The rearrangement links TRBV4-1 to TRBJ1-1; no reliable D call. Germline V gives CDR1 MGHRA, CDR2 YSYEKL. This CDR3 has 14 amino acids. The ends were cut back, 4 bases at V and 4 bases at J, with 13 bases in the middle. CDR3: CASSPTPLSTEAFF. CDR3 coding DNA: TGCGCCAGCAGCCCCACTCCTCTCAGCACTGAAGCTTTCTTT.

The V gene is TRBV6-2 or TRBV6-3, the J gene TRBJ2-7; D uncertain. The CDR3 contains 13 residues. Between the trimmed V and J ends, which lost 10 bases and 2 bases, there was a span of 15 bases. Germline assignment: CDR1 MNHEY and CDR2 SVGEGT. The CDR3 bases are TGTGCCACCTCCCGGCCCATCACCTACGAGCAGTACTTC. Translating it yields CATSRPITYEQYF.

This clonotype showed up just a few times. This chain uses TRBV6-6 with TRBJ1-1; TRBD1 might be the D (5 bases). Trimming took off 6 bases at V and 4 bases at J, with 12 bases between the two ends. From germline, CDR1 is MNHNY and CDR2 SVGAGI (reference sequence). The CDR3 is made up of 13 amino acids. The CDR3 is CASSSDIGTEAFF. CDR3 coding DNA: TGTGCCAGCAGCTCGGACATCGGCACTGAAGCTTTCTTT.

This clonotype was observed at least ten times. The rearrangement uses TRBV6-2 or TRBV6-3 and TRBJ2-2; D gene uncertain. Trimming took off 7 bases at V and 1 base at J, with 10 bases between the two ends. CDR1 and CDR2 from the germline V gene are MNHEY and SVGEGT. The CDR3 contains 14 residues. The CDR3 DNA is TGTGCCAGCATGGGGAAAAGGAACACCGGGGAGCTGTTTTTT. It yields the protein CASMGKRNTGELFF.

At least ten counts were recorded for this clonotype. In DNA, the CDR3 is TGTGCCAGCAGCTCCAGGGTAAATCAGCCCCAGCATTTT. It codes for CASSSRVNQPQHF. V usage is TRBV7-6 and J usage is TRBJ1-5; tentatively, D is TRBD1 (5 bases). This CDR3 region has 13 residues. V lost 4 bases and J lost 4, with 8 bases in between. Germline CDR1 and CDR2: SGHVS and FNYEAQ.

This rearrangement joins TRBV2 to TRBJ1-1; maybe TRBD1 (6 bases). Per the germline V gene, CDR1 is SNHLY and CDR2 is FYNNEI. The CDR3 is 15 amino acids. The V end was cut by 6 bases, the J end by 4 bases, with 18 bases between. As DNA, the CDR3 is TGTGCCAGCAGGCGGACAGAGGTAGGCGGCACTGAAGCTTTCTTT. Its protein is CASRRTEVGGTEAFF.

This clonotype was detected a few times. The gene calls are TRBV28 and TRBJ2-7; tentatively, D is TRBD2 (6 bases). The CDR3 length is 15 residues. Germline V gene sequence: CDR1 MDHEN, CDR2 SYDVKM. V shed 2 bases and J shed 3 bases, with 14 bases lying between them. The CDR3 reads CASSLAAGPFYEQYF. CDR3 sequence (DNA): TGTGCCAGCAGTTTAGCGGCGGGACCTTTCTACGAGCAGTACTTC.

This clonotype was seen only once. The chain couples TRBV7-3 to TRBJ1-2; 8 nucleotides match TRBD1. The CDR3 runs to 14 residues. The germline V gene has CDR1 SGHTA and CDR2 FQGTGA. V was pared by 2 bases and J by 7 bases, with 6 bases of the junction left unmatched. In DNA form, the CDR3 reads TGTGCCAGCAGCTTAGGGCAGGGGGCCGGTGGCTACACCTTC. Its protein product is CASSLGQGAGGYTF.

The chain joins TRBV20-1 to TRBJ2-5, with D possibly matching TRBD2 (6 bases). CDR3 length equals 14 residues. V dropped 3 bases and J dropped 2 bases, with 13 bases sitting between them. CDR1 is DFQATT, CDR2 SNEGSKA, per germline (reference sequence). DNA of the CDR3: TGCAGTGCTAGTAAGGCGGGATCACAAGAGACCCAGTACTTC. Residues: CSASKAGSQETQYF.

In regard to this clonotype: This sequence may be a read error, since a much larger clone differs from it by one base. The DNA for the CDR3 is TGCAGAACCGGGGGGGGATACGAAGGTTTCTTT. This codes for CRTGGGYEGFF. V usage is TRBV20-1 and J usage is TRBJ1-1, with D perhaps TRBD1 (5 bases). The CDR3 is 11 residues long. Germline CDR1 DFQATT, CDR2 SNEGSKA (reference sequence).

This sequence joins TRBV20-1 and TRBJ2-7; 15 positions match TRBD2. The trim removed 1 base at V and 3 bases at J, leaving 10 bases unmatched. Per the germline V gene, CDR1 is DFQATT and CDR2 is SNEGSKA (reference sequence). This CDR3 is built from 18 residues. CDR3 bases: TGCAGTGCTAGAGTCGGACTAGCGGGAGGGCCTAGGATCTACGAGCAGTACTTC. Protein sequence: CSARVGLAGGPRIYEQYF.

The V gene is TRBV20-1, the J gene TRBJ2-1, with 10 bases lining up with TRBD2. The CDR3 extends over 18 amino acids. V shed 5 bases and J 3 bases; nucleotides not matched to a gene: 16. From germline, CDR1 is DFQATT and CDR2 SNEGSKA (reference sequence). The CDR3 DNA reads TGCAGTGCTCCCGGGCTAGCGGGAGAGGGGGGTAACTACAATGAGCAGTTCTTC. Translation: CSAPGLAGEGGNYNEQFF.

This clonotype was observed at least ten times. The rearrangement links TRBV4-1 to TRBJ1-1; 7 bases are a match to TRBD1. J gave up 6 bases and V 8 bases, and 15 bases lay outside the gene matches. Germline V gene sequence: CDR1 MGHRA, CDR2 YSYEKL. The CDR3 consists of 15 residues. The CDR3 DNA is TGCGCCAGCCGCACCCTCACAGGGGCCGGCGCTGAAGCTTTCTTT. The encoded protein is CASRTLTGAGAEAFF.

This clonotype was detected ten times or more. The J gene is TRBJ1-2, the V gene TRBV6-6; no clear D. The V gene's germline CDR1 is MNHNY and CDR2 SVGAGI (reference sequence). The CDR3 totals 14 residues. The V and J ends lost 0 bases and 1 base respectively, with 6 bases between them. The CDR3 DNA reads TGTGCCAGCAGTTACTCAAGGAGTAACTATGGCTACACCTTC. Translating gives CASSYSRSNYGYTF.

This clonotype was seen a few times. The chain links TRBV3-1 to TRBJ1-1; 8 nucleotides match TRBD1. Germline-derived CDR1 and CDR2 are LGHDT and YNNKEL (reference sequence). The CDR3 is made up of 14 amino acids. Trimming took 7 bases from V and 4 from J; bases not matched to a gene: 8. The CDR3 sequence is CASIATGVGTEAFF. The CDR3 nucleotides read TGTGCCAGCATCGCGACAGGGGTAGGCACTGAAGCTTTCTTT.

In its sample, this clonotype was seen once. The CDR3 DNA reads as TGTGCCAGCAGCCCGACCGGGACGGGCGCCGAAAAACTGTTTTTT. This codes for CASSPTGTGAEKLFF. This sequence joins TRBV7-9 and TRBJ1-4; D is perhaps TRBD1 (5 bases). The V end lost 5 bases, the J end lost 8 bases, and 18 bases lay between the germline ends. Germline CDR1 reads SEHNR; CDR2 reads FQNEAQ (reference sequence). CDR3 length equals 15 residues.

The chain recombines TRBV4-2 with TRBJ1-1, with D perhaps matching TRBD1 (5 bases). This CDR3 is built from 14 residues. CDR1 and CDR2 (germline): LGHNA, YNFKEQ. V shed 3 bases and J shed 3 bases, with 11 bases lying between them. As DNA, the CDR3 is TGTGCCAGCAGCCACGCCCGGGGGGACACTGAAGCTTTCTTT. This translates into CASSHARGDTEAFF.